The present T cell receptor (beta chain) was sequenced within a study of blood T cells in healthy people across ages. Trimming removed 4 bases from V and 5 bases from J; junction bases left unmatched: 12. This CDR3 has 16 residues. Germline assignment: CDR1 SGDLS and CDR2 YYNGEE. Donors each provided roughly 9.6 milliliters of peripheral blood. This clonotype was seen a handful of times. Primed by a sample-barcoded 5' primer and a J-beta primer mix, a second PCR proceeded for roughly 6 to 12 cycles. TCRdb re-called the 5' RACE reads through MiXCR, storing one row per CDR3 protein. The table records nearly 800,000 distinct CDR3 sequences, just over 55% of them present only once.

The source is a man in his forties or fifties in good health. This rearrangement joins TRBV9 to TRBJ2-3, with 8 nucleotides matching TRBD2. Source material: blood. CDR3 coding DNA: TGTGCCAGCAGCTTCTCAACCATAGCGGGGCAAGATACGCAGTATTTT. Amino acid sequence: CASSFSTIAGQDTQYF.